This T cell receptor (beta chain) derives from a study of regulatory T cells in long-lasting Graves disease. Study-level findings and limits: The TCR repertoire of persistent Graves' patients was less diverse than that of newly diagnosed ones.

In building TCR beta libraries, iRepertoire HTBI primers were used together with Arm-PCR of CDR3 regions. TCRdb re-analysed the multiplex PCR reads in MiXCR, keeping a single row per CDR3 protein. The sample has over 350,000 distinct CDR3 sequences; around 13% are singletons. This clonotype was detected many times. Its antigen is currently unknown. Time point denoted: newly diagnosed GD, antithyroid drugs for less than 3 months. The TCR library was prepared using RNA isolated from PBMCs. Germline V gene lookup returns CDR1 WNHNN and CDR2 SYGVQD (reference sequence). CDR3 size: 16 residues. V lost 2 bases, J lost 1 base, and 5 bases stayed unmatched. These data were likewise used in another study, on T cells in Graves' hyperthyroidism and ophthalmopathy. According to that study: No progression to ophthalmopathy during 18 months of follow-up defined stable disease.

This clonotype was obtained from a woman aged 45-60 years with Graves disease. The chain combines TRBV10-1 with TRBJ2-5; TRBD1 aligns across 9 bases. The material sequenced was peripheral blood mononuclear cells (PBMCs), taken at new diagnosis, from a patient treated with antithyroid drugs. CDR3 bases: TGCGCCAGCAGTGAGGCAGGACAGGGGTCCCAAGAGACCCAGTACTTC. Translation gives CASSEAGQGSQETQYF.